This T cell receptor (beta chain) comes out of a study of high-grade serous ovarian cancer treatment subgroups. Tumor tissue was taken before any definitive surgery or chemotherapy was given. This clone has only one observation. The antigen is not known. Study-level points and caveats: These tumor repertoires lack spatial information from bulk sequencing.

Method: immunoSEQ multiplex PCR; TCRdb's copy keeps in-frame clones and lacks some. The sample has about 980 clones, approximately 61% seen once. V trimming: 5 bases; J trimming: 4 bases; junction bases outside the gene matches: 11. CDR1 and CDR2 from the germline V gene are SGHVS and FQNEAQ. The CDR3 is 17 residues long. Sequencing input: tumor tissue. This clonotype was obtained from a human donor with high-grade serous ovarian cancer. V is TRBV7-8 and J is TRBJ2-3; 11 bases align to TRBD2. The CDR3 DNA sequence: TGTGCCAGCAGCCCTCGACTAGCGGGATCCGCAGCAGATACGCAGTATTTT. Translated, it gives CASSPRLAGSAADTQYF.